This T cell receptor beta chain was obtained from a study of beta chain features in type 1 diabetes. The study's findings and limits: Sequencing the cDNA could make cells with high TCR expression show up more than they should. Any role of HLA type in TCRB rearrangement remained unresolved here. Among patients, naive, central memory and Treg TCRB repertoires appeared more similar than among healthy donors. Patients with type 1 diabetes carried fewer insertions and had more deletions at their VDJ junctions. TCRB CDR3s from Type 1 diabetes patients were moderately but significantly shorter in all four CD4+ subsets.

In regard to this clone: Its antigen is as yet unknown.

V dropped 6 bases and J dropped 8; count of bases not matched to a gene: 4. The germline V gene has CDR1 SNHLY and CDR2 FYNNEI. The CDR3 covers 13 residues. Expressed TCRB transcripts were sequenced, since all the RNA that had been isolated was reverse transcribed. Generated by immunoSEQ multiplex PCR, the TCRdb table keeps only in-frame clones and is missing some. The sample carries about 150,000 clones, roughly an eighth recorded once. The chain has TRBV2 and TRBJ1-4; 9 nucleotides align to TRBD1. Sequencing input: central memory CD4+ T cells from blood. The TCR was taken from a young man with type 1 diabetes. The CDR3 sequence is CASRGQGGEKLFF. The CDR3 bases are TGTGCCAGCAGGGGACAGGGAGGGGAAAAACTGTTTTTT. Together with reference TRBV2 and TRBJ1-4, the CDR3 gives the full variable domain: EPEVTQTPSHQVTQMGQEVILRCVPISNHLYFYWYRQILGQKVEFLVSFYNNEISEKSEIFDDQFSVERPDGSNFTLKIRSTKLEDSAMYFCASRGQGGEKLFFGSGTQLSVL.